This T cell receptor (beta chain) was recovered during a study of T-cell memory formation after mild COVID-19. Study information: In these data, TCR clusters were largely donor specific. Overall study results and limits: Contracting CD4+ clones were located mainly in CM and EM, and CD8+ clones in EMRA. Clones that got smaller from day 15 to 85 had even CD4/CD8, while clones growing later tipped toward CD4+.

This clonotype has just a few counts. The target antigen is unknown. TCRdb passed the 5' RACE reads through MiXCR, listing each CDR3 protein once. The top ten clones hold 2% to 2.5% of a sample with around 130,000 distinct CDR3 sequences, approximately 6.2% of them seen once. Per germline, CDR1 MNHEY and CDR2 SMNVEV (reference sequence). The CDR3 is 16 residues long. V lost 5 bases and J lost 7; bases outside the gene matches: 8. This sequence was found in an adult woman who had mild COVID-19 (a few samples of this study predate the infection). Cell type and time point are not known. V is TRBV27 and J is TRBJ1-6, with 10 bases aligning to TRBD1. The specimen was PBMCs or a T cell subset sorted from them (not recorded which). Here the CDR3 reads CASSPMGQGMNSPLHF. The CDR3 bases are TGTGCCAGCAGTCCCATGGGACAGGGGATGAATTCACCCCTCCACTTT.